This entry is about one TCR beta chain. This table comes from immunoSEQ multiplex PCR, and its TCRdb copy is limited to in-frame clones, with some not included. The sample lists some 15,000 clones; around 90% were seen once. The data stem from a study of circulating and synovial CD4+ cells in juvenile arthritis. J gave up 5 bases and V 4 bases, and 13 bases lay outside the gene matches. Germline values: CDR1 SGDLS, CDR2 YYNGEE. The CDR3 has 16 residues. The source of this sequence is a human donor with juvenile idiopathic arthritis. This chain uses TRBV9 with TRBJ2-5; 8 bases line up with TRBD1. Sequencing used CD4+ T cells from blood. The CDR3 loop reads CASSRRQGLGIETQYF. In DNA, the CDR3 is TGTGCCAGCAGCAGAAGACAGGGGTTAGGAATCGAGACCCAGTACTTC.